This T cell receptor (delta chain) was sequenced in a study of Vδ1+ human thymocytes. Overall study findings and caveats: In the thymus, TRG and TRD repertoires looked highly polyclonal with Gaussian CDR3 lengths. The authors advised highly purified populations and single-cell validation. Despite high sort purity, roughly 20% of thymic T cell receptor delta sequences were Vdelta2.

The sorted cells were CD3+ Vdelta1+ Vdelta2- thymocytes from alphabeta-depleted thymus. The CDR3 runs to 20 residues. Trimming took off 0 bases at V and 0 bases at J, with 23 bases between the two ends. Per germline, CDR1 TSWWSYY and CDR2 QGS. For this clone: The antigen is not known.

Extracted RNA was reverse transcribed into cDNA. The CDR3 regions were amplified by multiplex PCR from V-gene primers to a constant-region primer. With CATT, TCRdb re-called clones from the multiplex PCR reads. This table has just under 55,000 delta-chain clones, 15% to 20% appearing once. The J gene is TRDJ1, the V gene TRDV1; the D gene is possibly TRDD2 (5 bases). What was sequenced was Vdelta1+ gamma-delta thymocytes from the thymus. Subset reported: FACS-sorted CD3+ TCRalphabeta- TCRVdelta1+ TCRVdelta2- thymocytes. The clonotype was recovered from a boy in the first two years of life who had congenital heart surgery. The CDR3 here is CALGELFFPLPRLYTDKLIF. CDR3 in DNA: TGTGCTCTTGGGGAACTCTTCTTCCCGCTGCCCCGACTATACACCGATAAACTCATCTTT.